Given below is one T cell receptor (beta chain) in context. Its antigen is unidentified. The sample comes from a study of T cell responses to AZD1222 COVID-19 vaccine. Whole-study results and caveats: Donors were largely white British and mainly female; clonal diversity was possibly underestimated.

The method was immunoSEQ multiplex PCR; TCRdb's version includes in-frame clones alone and lacks a portion of them. The repertoire holds tens of thousands of clones, with 65% to 85% as singletons. CDR1 and CDR2 from the germline V gene are MDHEN and SYDVKM. Trimming took off 4 bases at V and 8 bases at J, with 11 bases between the two ends. The CDR3 covers 12 residues. This sequence was found in an adult in good health. The chain is built from TRBV28 and TRBJ1-2; D unresolved. Material: peripheral blood, obtained on day 0 of AZD1222 vaccination. CDR3 DNA sequence: TGTGCCAGCAGTTCCCCGACGGTCGGCTACACCTTC. Its protein product is CASSSPTVGYTF.